A selection of T cell receptor beta chains follows, all from one sample in a study of OX40 agonist ivuxolimab in advanced cancers. Data came from immunoSEQ multiplex PCR; TCRdb stores just in-frame clones and leaves some out. The repertoire consists of 25,000 to 40,000 clones, with more than 75% occurring once and the leading ten covering 10% to 15%. The specimen was CD4+ or CD8+ T cells sorted from blood, collected in a trial of the OX40 agonist ivuxolimab. Every receptor here comes from an adult with an advanced solid tumor such as melanoma, head and neck, liver or kidney cancer. CDR3s include the opening cysteine and the closing phenylalanine or tryptophan. Fields, in order: J gene, clone size, V gene, D gene, CDR3 length, CDR3 protein, CDR3 DNA. D genes are given only for firm matches. Where a row states a size, it is once, few, many or the class of an expanded clone; other rows omit it.

>TRBJ2-1|once|TRBV7-2|NA|14
CASLPRTSYNEQFF
TGTGCCAGCCTTCCACGGACCTCCTACAATGAGCAGTTCTTC
>TRBJ2-7|NA|TRBV7-9|NA|14
CASSLGVGAGEQYF
TGTGCCAGCAGCTTAGGTGTAGGGGCGGGCGAGCAGTACTTC
>TRBJ2-7|NA|TRBV4-1|NA|13
CASSQDSGYEQYF
TGCGCCAGCAGCCAAGATTCAGGGTACGAGCAGTACTTC
>TRBJ2-7|once|TRBV5-4|NA|14
CASSPMRGGNEQYF
TGTGCCAGCAGCCCAATGAGGGGCGGGAACGAGCAGTACTTC
>TRBJ1-5|NA|TRBV28|NA|13
CASSPLPGEPQHF
TGTGCCAGCTCTCCCCTCCCCGGCGAGCCCCAGCATTTT
>TRBJ2-5|NA|TRBV11-1|NA|15
CASSSNKIRQETQYF
TGTGCCAGCAGCTCTAATAAGATTCGGCAAGAGACCCAGTACTTC
>TRBJ2-6|once|TRBV4-3|NA|18
CASSQPPGGFSGANVLTF
TGCGCCAGCAGCCAACCACCAGGGGGGTTCTCTGGGGCCAACGTCCTGACTTTC
>TRBJ2-1|NA|TRBV5-6|TRBD2|16
CASRISTSGRNNEQFF
TGTGCCAGCAGGATATCGACTAGCGGGCGTAACAATGAGCAGTTCTTC
>TRBJ1-2|once|TRBV10-3|TRBD1|13
CAIREGALFGYTF
TGTGCCATCAGAGAGGGGGCGCTCTTTGGCTACACCTTC
>TRBJ2-7|NA|TRBV7-3|NA|13
CASSLGPSYEQYF
TGTGCCAGCAGCTTAGGGCCCTCCTACGAGCAGTACTTC
>TRBJ2-7|NA|TRBV5-4|TRBD2|11
CASSLGGEQYF
TGTGCCAGCAGCCTGGGGGGGGAGCAGTACTTC
>TRBJ1-2|few|TRBV7-9|TRBD1|16
CASTHFGGQFSYGYTF
TGTGCCAGCACTCATTTTGGGGGACAGTTTTCCTATGGCTACACCTTC
>TRBJ1-4|NA|TRBV18|NA|16
CASSPEQGPVNEKLFF
TGTGCCAGCTCACCAGAACAGGGACCGGTAAATGAAAAACTGTTTTTT
>TRBJ2-3|NA|TRBV7-3|TRBD2|15
CASSSIAGGTDTQYF
TGTGCCAGCAGCTCTATAGCGGGGGGCACAGATACGCAGTATTTT
>TRBJ1-3|once|TRBV15|NA|18
CATSRDWGQGISGNTIYF
TGTGCCACCAGCAGAGATTGGGGGCAGGGGATCTCTGGAAACACCATATATTTT
>TRBJ2-7|NA|TRBV19|NA|14
CASSYDRGGSEQYF
TGTGCCAGTAGTTACGATAGGGGAGGATCCGAGCAGTACTTC
>TRBJ1-3|NA|TRBV19|TRBD1|15
CASSLGTGSGNTIYF
TGTGCCAGTAGTTTGGGGACAGGCTCTGGAAACACCATATATTTT
>TRBJ1-4|NA|TRBV7-9|NA|16
CASSLVGGAQSEKLFF
TGTGCCAGCAGCTTAGTAGGGGGGGCGCAGAGTGAAAAACTGTTTTTT
>TRBJ2-1|NA|TRBV11-2|TRBD1|14
CASSLGQGNNEQFF
TGTGCCAGCAGCTTAGGACAGGGGAACAATGAGCAGTTCTTC
>TRBJ1-4|once|TRBV2|TRBD1|15
CASSEGGRGLEKLFF
TGTGCCAGCAGTGAAGGCGGCAGGGGGCTTGAAAAACTGTTTTTT
>TRBJ2-1|NA|TRBV30|NA|14
CAWSRGAGYNEQFF
TGTGCCTGGAGCAGAGGGGCAGGGTACAATGAGCAGTTCTTC
>TRBJ2-2|once|TRBV28|NA|14
CASRVGFDTSVLFF
TGTGCCAGCAGGGTGGGGTTCGATACAAGTGTGCTGTTTTTT
>TRBJ2-7|NA|TRBV7-2|TRBD2|16
CASSLAHASGSGEQYF
TGTGCCAGCAGCTTAGCCCACGCGAGCGGGAGCGGCGAGCAGTACTTC
>TRBJ1-2|NA|TRBV9|TRBD1|15
CASSVGDSPNYGYTF
TGTGCCAGCAGCGTAGGGGACAGTCCTAACTATGGCTACACCTTC
>TRBJ2-5|few|TRBV9|TRBD1|19
CASSVDPSSGTGGQETQYF
TGTGCCAGCAGCGTAGATCCCTCCTCCGGGACAGGGGGTCAAGAGACCCAGTACTTC
>TRBJ2-5|NA|TRBV28|NA|13
CASSTLGEETQYF
TGTGCCAGCAGTACCCTGGGGGAAGAGACCCAGTACTTC